This T cell receptor beta chain was captured by sequencing in a study of control samples from healthy donors and cancer patients. This CDR3 is built from 16 residues. With V trimmed by 4 bases and J by 5 bases, 11 bases remained unmatched. Germline values: CDR1 SGHRS, CDR2 YFSETQ. Here immunoSEQ multiplex PCR was the method, and the copy in TCRdb shows in-frame clones only, minus some. The repertoire holds under 300,000 clones, with roughly four fifths as singletons. Material for sequencing was PBMCs. The chain uses TRBV5-1 and TRBJ2-5; 10 bases align to TRBD2. The TCR was taken from a woman aged 60 to 75 with lung cancer. This CDR3 reads CASSLLAGEPGETQYF. The CDR3, as DNA: TGCGCCAGCAGCCTTCTAGCGGGAGAGCCCGGGGAGACCCAGTACTTC.